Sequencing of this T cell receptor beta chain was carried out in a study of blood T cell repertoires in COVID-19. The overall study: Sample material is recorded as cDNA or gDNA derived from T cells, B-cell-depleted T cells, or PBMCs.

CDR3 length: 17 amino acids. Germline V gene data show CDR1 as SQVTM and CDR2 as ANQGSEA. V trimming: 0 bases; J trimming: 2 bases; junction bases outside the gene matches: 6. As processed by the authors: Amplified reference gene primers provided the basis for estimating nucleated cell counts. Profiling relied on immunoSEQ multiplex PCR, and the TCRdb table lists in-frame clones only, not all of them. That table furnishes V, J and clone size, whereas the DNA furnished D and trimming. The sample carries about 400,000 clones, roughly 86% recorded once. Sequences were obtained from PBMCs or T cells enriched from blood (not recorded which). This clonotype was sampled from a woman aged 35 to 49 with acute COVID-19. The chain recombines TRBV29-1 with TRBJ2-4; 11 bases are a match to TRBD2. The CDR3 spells CSVEEKLAGGPKNIQYF. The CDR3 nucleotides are TGCAGCGTTGAAGAAAAGTTAGCGGGGGGGCCCAAAAACATTCAGTACTTC.